This TCR beta chain was retrieved from a study of vaccination effects on CD4 cells after COVID-19. Between the trimmed V and J ends, which lost 5 bases and 1 base, there was a span of 12 bases. This CDR3 spans 14 amino acids. Germline CDR1 is SNHLY and CDR2 is FYNNEI. Points from the study as a whole: The post-vaccine spike-reactive clones of convalescents showed a predominance of new vaccine-induced clones. Infection-derived and vaccine-derived clones contracted markedly late after vaccination.

As for this clone: Its antigen is unidentified.

The authors isolated CD4+ T cells after around 11 days of culture. Infection with SARS-CoV-2 occurred in the person between March and December 2020, and PCR confirmed it. The assay was immunoSEQ multiplex PCR, and TCRdb's table has in-frame clones only and misses some. The sample includes 50,000 to 75,000 clones, 72% seen only once; the top ten take roughly 25%. This TCR was sampled from a human donor who had a prior SARS-CoV-2 infection. The chain recombines TRBV2 with TRBJ2-7; perhaps TRBD2 as D (6 bases). The sample in question was CD4+ T cells from PBMCs cultured without peptide, obtained before COVID-19 vaccination. The CDR3 spells CASSLDGGSYEQYF. CDR3 nucleotide sequence: TGTGCCAGCAGTTTGGACGGGGGTTCCTACGAGCAGTACTTC.